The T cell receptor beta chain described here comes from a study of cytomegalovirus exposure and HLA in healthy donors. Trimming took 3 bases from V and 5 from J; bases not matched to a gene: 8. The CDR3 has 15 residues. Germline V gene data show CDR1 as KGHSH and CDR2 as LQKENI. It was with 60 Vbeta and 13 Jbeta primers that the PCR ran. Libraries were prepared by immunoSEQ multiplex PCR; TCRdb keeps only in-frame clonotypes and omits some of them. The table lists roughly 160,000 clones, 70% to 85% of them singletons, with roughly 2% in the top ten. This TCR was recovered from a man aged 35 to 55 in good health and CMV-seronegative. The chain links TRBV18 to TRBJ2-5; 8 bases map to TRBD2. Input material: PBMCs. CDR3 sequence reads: CASSPAAGAGETQYF. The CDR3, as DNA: TGTGCCAGCTCACCCGCAGCGGGAGCGGGGGAGACCCAGTACTTC.